A single sample gave rise to the 9 T cell receptor beta chains below, sequenced in a study of blood T cells in healthy people across ages. A sample-barcoded 5' primer and a J-beta primer mix were used in a second PCR of roughly 7 to 11 cycles. Each CDR3 protein gets one entry after TCRdb re-called the 5' RACE reads with MiXCR. The sample comprises roughly 570,000 distinct CDR3 sequences, 27% of which are singletons, and around 20% rests with the top ten. Sequencing input: blood. These TCRs come from a woman between 65 and 79 years old in good health.

This clonotype was observed a handful of times. The genes are TRBV7-6 and TRBJ2-5; D assignment may be TRBD1 or TRBD2 (5 bases each). The germline V and J ends were trimmed by 0 bases and 2 bases, with 19 bases remaining between them. Per germline, CDR1 SGHVS and CDR2 FNYEAQ. The CDR3 runs 18 residues. The chain's CDR3 is CASSLAPSGPRTQETQYF. As DNA, the CDR3 is TGTGCCAGCAGCTTAGCCCCCTCGGGACCCCGGACACAAGAGACCCAGTACTTC.

This clonotype was seen only a few times. The V gene is TRBV7-2, the J gene TRBJ2-5; TRBD2 aligns across 8 bases. The V gene's germline CDR1 is SGHTA and CDR2 FQGNSA. The trim removed 0 bases at V and 7 bases at J, leaving 7 bases unmatched. The CDR3 runs to 15 residues. In DNA, the CDR3 is TGTGCCAGCAGCTTAGCGATGGCGGGGGGTGTGACCCAGTACTTC. This encodes CASSLAMAGGVTQYF.

Here the CDR3 DNA reads TGTGCCAGCAGTGAGGTAGCGGAATACAATGAGCAGTTCTTC. Translating gives CASSEVAEYNEQFF. The V call is TRBV2, the J call TRBJ2-1; D perhaps matches TRBD2 (6 bases). The ends were cut back, 3 bases at V and 4 bases at J, with 10 bases in the middle. Looked up from germline, CDR1 is SNHLY and CDR2 is FYNNEI. The CDR3 sequence is 14 residues long.

The chain recombines TRBV27 with TRBJ1-1, with D perhaps matching TRBD1 (5 bases). V was trimmed by 2 bases and J by 8 bases, leaving 24 bases between them. CDR1 is MNHEY, CDR2 SMNVEV, per germline (reference sequence). The CDR3 runs 17 residues. Here the CDR3 reads CASSLLVFEEEGEEAFF. The DNA for the CDR3 is TGTGCCAGCAGTTTACTAGTCTTCGAGGAGGAAGGGGAGGAAGCTTTCTTT.

This clonotype was seen more than once but under ten times. This chain uses TRBV6-5 with TRBJ1-4; TRBD1 agrees at 8 bases. Trimming cost V 3 bases and J 6 bases; bases outside gene matches: 9. Germline loops: CDR1 MNHEY, CDR2 SVGAGI. CDR3 length equals 16 residues. CDR3 DNA: TGTGCCAGCAGTTATTCGGTCAGGGGGCGAGATGAAAAACTGTTTTTT. Its translation is CASSYSVRGRDEKLFF.

This clonotype has more than one count but fewer than ten. This chain uses TRBV12-3 or TRBV12-4 with TRBJ1-2; D gene uncertain. V lost 3 bases to trimming and J lost 8 bases, with 7 bases between them. The CDR3 spans 11 residues. CDR3 in DNA: TGTGCCAGCAGTTTTTTAGGGGGCTACACCTTC. It translates to CASSFLGGYTF.

V is TRBV29-1 and J is TRBJ2-4; D possibly matches TRBD1 or TRBD2 (6 bases each). Trimming pared 1 base from V and 8 bases from J, leaving 9 bases between. The CDR3 is 12 residues long. The V gene's germline CDR1 is SQVTM and CDR2 ANQGSEA. Written as DNA, the CDR3 is TGCAGCGTTGAAGGGGGGGCGGACATTCAGTACTTC. Residues: CSVEGGADIQYF.

V and J are TRBV6-5 and TRBJ1-3; 8 bases line up with TRBD1. The CDR3 is 16 amino acids. The V gene's germline CDR1 is MNHEY and CDR2 SVGAGI. V lost 2 bases, J lost 6 bases, and 9 bases stayed unmatched. The CDR3 sequence is CASSYGDRGRENTIYF. The CDR3 coding sequence is TGTGCCAGCAGTTACGGCGACAGGGGCCGAGAAAACACCATATATTTT.

The rearrangement uses TRBV6-2 or TRBV6-3 and TRBJ1-4, with a tentative D call TRBD1 (5 bases). Trimming stripped 5 bases from V and 5 bases from J, with 15 bases between. From germline, CDR1 is MNHEY and CDR2 SVGEGT. The CDR3 loop spans 15 amino acids. The CDR3 region is CASSTGTSRNEKLFF. CDR3 bases: TGTGCCAGCAGTACGGGGACTTCAAGAAATGAAAAACTGTTTTTT.